These T cell receptor beta chains were read from a single sample in a study of beta chain bispecific antibodies for T cell cancers. TCRdb analysed the 5' RACE reads with MiXCR anew, one entry per CDR3 protein. This table holds about 20,000 distinct CDR3 sequences, approximately 2% found once. No antigen has been assigned to these receptors. The input for sequencing was healthy donor T cells cultured with leukemia cells, taken from a culture containing a bispecific antibody targeting TCR Vbeta12. The receptor source for this set is a human donor in good health. Some clones in this sample may be carry-over from other donors' samples. Each CDR3 is given with its conserved first and last residue. Fields, in order: V gene, clone size, D gene, J gene, CDR3 protein, CDR3 DNA. D genes are given only for firm matches. The size field is filled for only some rows; it gives once, few, many or a size class.

V: TRBV5-1; size: medium-sized; D: NA; J: TRBJ2-7; CDR3: CASRPGSSYEQYF; DNA: TGCGCCAGCAGACCGGGGAGCTCCTACGAGCAGTACTTC
V: TRBV30; size: few; D: TRBD1; J: TRBJ1-2; CDR3: CAWSDPGQVNDYGYTF; DNA: TGTGCCTGGAGTGACCCGGGACAGGTGAATGACTATGGCTACACCTTC
V: TRBV19; size: medium-sized; D: NA; J: TRBJ2-7; CDR3: CASSIGDSYEQYF; DNA: TGTGCCAGTAGTATAGGGGACTCCTACGAGCAGTACTTC
V: TRBV5-4; size: many; D: NA; J: TRBJ1-1; CDR3: CASSLRGQEAFF; DNA: TGTGCCAGCAGCTTGAGAGGACAGGAAGCTTTCTTT
V: TRBV7-9; size: many; D: NA; J: TRBJ1-2; CDR3: CASSLGKDGYTF; DNA: TGTGCCAGCAGCTTAGGGAAGGATGGCTACACCTTC
V: TRBV11-3; size: many; D: TRBD2; J: TRBJ2-3; CDR3: CASSLSSGADTQYF; DNA: TGTGCCAGCAGCCTTTCTAGCGGGGCAGATACGCAGTATTTT
V: TRBV11-2; size: NA; D: NA; J: TRBJ2-5; CDR3: CASSSLGGDLETQYF; DNA: TGTGCCAGCAGCTCCCTAGGCGGGGATTTGGAGACCCAGTACTTC
V: TRBV5-1; size: many; D: NA; J: TRBJ2-2; CDR3: CASSREPGQANGELFF; DNA: TGCGCCAGCAGCAGGGAACCGGGGCAGGCGAACGGGGAGCTGTTTTTT
V: TRBV7-9; size: many; D: NA; J: TRBJ2-5; CDR3: CASSSYGVGGLLETQYF; DNA: TGTGCCAGCAGCTCATATGGCGTAGGTGGTTTGTTGGAGACCCAGTACTTC
V: TRBV5-1; size: many; D: TRBD2; J: TRBJ2-1; CDR3: CASSLASGGEYILSYNEQFF; DNA: TGCGCCAGCAGCCTAGCTAGCGGGGGGGAATACATTCTCTCCTACAATGAGCAGTTCTTC
V: TRBV5-5; size: few; D: TRBD1; J: TRBJ1-5; CDR3: CASSLDREGQPQHF; DNA: TGTGCCAGCAGCTTAGACAGGGAAGGTCAGCCCCAGCATTTT
V: TRBV27; size: many; D: NA; J: TRBJ2-2; CDR3: CASSLLDGRGNTGELFF; DNA: TGTGCCAGCAGCCTCCTCGATGGCAGGGGAAACACCGGGGAGCTGTTTTTT
V: TRBV2; size: many; D: NA; J: TRBJ2-7; CDR3: CASSEGNTGLSYEQYF; DNA: TGTGCCAGCAGTGAAGGGAATACAGGGTTGTCCTACGAGCAGTACTTC
V: TRBV6-5; size: many; D: NA; J: TRBJ2-2; CDR3: CASSYLGPTNTGELFF; DNA: TGTGCCAGCAGTTACTTGGGGCCAACGAACACCGGGGAGCTGTTTTTT
V: TRBV5-5; size: many; D: NA; J: TRBJ2-3; CDR3: CASSFRDHRGTDTQYF; DNA: TGTGCCAGCAGCTTCCGGGACCATAGGGGCACAGATACGCAGTATTTT
V: TRBV6-5; size: few; D: TRBD1; J: TRBJ2-2; CDR3: CASRGTGENTGELFF; DNA: TGTGCCAGCAGAGGGACAGGGGAGAACACCGGGGAGCTGTTTTTT
V: TRBV4-1; size: many; D: NA; J: TRBJ2-1; CDR3: CASSQDQRGSEQFF; DNA: TGCGCCAGCAGCCAAGATCAAAGGGGGAGTGAGCAGTTCTTC
V: TRBV7-3; size: medium-sized; D: NA; J: TRBJ2-7; CDR3: CASSPDGAYEQYF; DNA: TGTGCCAGCAGCCCGGACGGAGCCTACGAGCAGTACTTC
V: TRBV27; size: many; D: NA; J: TRBJ2-1; CDR3: CASSPFKIGVSSYNEQFF; DNA: TGTGCCAGCAGTCCTTTTAAAATCGGGGTTAGCTCCTACAATGAGCAGTTCTTC
V: TRBV5-6; size: NA; D: NA; J: TRBJ1-2; CDR3: CASSSYSYGYTF; DNA: TGTGCCAGCAGCTCGTACAGCTATGGCTACACCTTC
V: TRBV20-1; size: many; D: TRBD1; J: TRBJ1-5; CDR3: CSARGTGSNQPQHF; DNA: TGCAGTGCCAGGGGGACAGGGAGCAATCAGCCCCAGCATTTT